Presented here are 31 T cell receptor beta chains from one specimen sequenced in a study of T cell repertoires in cytomegalovirus infection. From the reads, TCRdb called clonotypes with MiXCR, one entry per CDR3 protein. The repertoire consists of around 200,000 distinct CDR3 sequences, with roughly a sixth occurring once and the leading ten covering approximately 25%. The sequenced sample was CD8+ T cells from PBMCs. Every receptor here comes from a human donor in good health (CMV status not recorded). Some clones in this sample may be carry-over from other donors' samples.

The sample holds a few counts of this clonotype. J is TRBJ2-3 and V is TRBV20-1, with TRBD2 matching over 9 bases. V lost 4 bases, J lost 6 bases, and 11 bases stayed unmatched. The CDR3 length is 15 residues. Germline V CDR1 and CDR2: DFQATT, SNEGSKA (reference sequence). The CDR3 region is CSANVLSGGWDTQYF. CDR3 coding DNA: TGCAGTGCTAATGTTCTGAGCGGGGGGTGGGATACGCAGTATTTT.

This clonotype was seen a few times. The chain has TRBV11-1 and TRBJ2-7; no clear D. V was pared by 5 bases and J by 5 bases, with 19 bases between. Germline assignment: CDR1 SGHAT and CDR2 FQDESV (reference sequence). The CDR3 runs to 15 residues. The DNA for the CDR3 is TGTGCCAGCAGCGCCTCTCAGAGCGAAGCGAACGAGCAGTACTTC. Its protein product is CASSASQSEANEQYF.

This clonotype was found a few times. CDR3 region: CAISEPIGTSGGLNTGELFF. The DNA of the CDR3 is TGTGCCATCAGTGAGCCAATTGGGACTAGCGGGGGCCTGAACACCGGGGAGCTGTTTTTT. The chain joins TRBV10-3 to TRBJ2-2; 14 bases agree with TRBD2. This CDR3 has 20 amino acids. The germline gives CDR1 ENHRY, CDR2 SYGVKD. Trimming at V came to 2 bases and at J to 1 base, leaving 9 bases not matched to a gene.

This clonotype showed up just a few times. This sequence joins TRBV7-9 and TRBJ2-7; the match to TRBD1 covers 9 bases. V was pared by 5 bases and J by 4 bases, with 12 bases of the junction left unmatched. The CDR3 runs 16 residues. Germline CDR1 reads SEHNR; CDR2 reads FQNEAQ (reference sequence). CDR3 bases: TGTGCCAGCAGCCCCCGGACAGGGGTTGAGCGTTACGAGCAGTACTTC. This sequence encodes CASSPRTGVERYEQYF.

The J gene is TRBJ1-5, the V gene TRBV10-3; D may be TRBD1 (5 bases). Per germline, CDR1 ENHRY and CDR2 SYGVKD. Trimming removed 2 bases from V and 1 base from J, with 9 bases in between. The CDR3 covers 15 residues. DNA of the CDR3: TGTGCCATCAGTGAGGCAGGGTGGAGCAATCAGCCCCAGCATTTT. Translating gives CAISEAGWSNQPQHF.

The gene calls are TRBV9 and TRBJ2-1; D unresolved. V lost 3 bases, J lost 8 bases, and 6 bases lay in between. The CDR3 extends over 11 amino acids. Germline assignment: CDR1 SGDLS and CDR2 YYNGEE. The CDR3 region has the DNA TGTGCCAGCAGCGACAACGATGAGCAGTTCTTC. This translates into CASSDNDEQFF.

This chain connects TRBV29-1 to TRBJ2-2; D not certain. Germline V lookup: CDR1 SQVTM, CDR2 ANQGSEA. CDR3 length equals 13 residues. Trimming pared 3 bases from V and 0 bases from J, leaving 5 bases between. The CDR3, as DNA: TGCAGCGTTGAGTCTCCGAACACCGGGGAGCTGTTTTTT. Translated: CSVESPNTGELFF.

V usage is TRBV11-2 and J usage is TRBJ1-1; D unclear. Trimming took 1 base from V and 6 from J, leaving 18 bases between them. The CDR3 consists of 16 residues. Germline-derived CDR1 and CDR2 are SGHAT and FQNNGV. The CDR3 here is CASSLGPSSMAPEAFF. The CDR3 DNA reads TGTGCCAGCAGCTTAGGGCCCTCCTCCATGGCTCCTGAAGCTTTCTTT.

This clonotype was seen more than once but under ten times. The V and J genes are TRBV7-3 and TRBJ2-1; 8 nucleotides match TRBD1. With 5 bases clipped from V and 8 bases from J, the junction kept 5 bases outside the gene matches. This CDR3 contains 13 residues. CDR1 SGHTA and CDR2 FQGTGA come from the germline V gene. The CDR3 DNA is TGTGCCAGCAGCCTCGACAGGGGCGATGAGCAGTTCTTC. Translated: CASSLDRGDEQFF.

This chain links TRBV7-8 with TRBJ1-6; 8 bases align to TRBD1. The CDR3 length is 16 residues. CDR1 SGHVS and CDR2 FQNEAQ come from the germline V gene. Germline trimming cut 5 bases from V and 6 bases from J; bases unmatched to any gene: 9. CDR3 sequence reads: CASSLGVDRANSPLHF. DNA of the CDR3: TGTGCCAGCAGCCTAGGCGTGGACAGGGCTAATTCACCCCTCCACTTT.

This clonotype was recorded a few times. The V gene is TRBV6-6, the J gene TRBJ2-7, with a tentative D call TRBD1 (7 bases). The CDR3 has 16 amino acids. Trimming removed 5 bases at V and 3 bases at J, with 20 bases between. The germline V gene has CDR1 MNHNY and CDR2 SVGAGI (reference sequence). In DNA, the CDR3 is TGTGCCAGCAGTCCGACCGACAGGGAGGTTGGCTACGAGCAGTACTTC. This encodes CASSPTDREVGYEQYF.

This clonotype has more than one count but fewer than ten. The CDR3 DNA reads as TGTGCCAGCAGTTATTCTAGCCTTCACAATGAGCAGTTCTTC. Amino acid sequence: CASSYSSLHNEQFF. J is TRBJ2-1 and V is TRBV6-1; a weak D match, TRBD2 (5 bases). V lost 5 bases and J 5 bases, leaving 13 bases between the germline ends. This CDR3 comprises 14 residues. Germline V lookup: CDR1 MNHNS, CDR2 SASEGT.

The V gene is TRBV5-6, the J gene TRBJ2-7; 9 bases are a match to TRBD1. The junction had 7 bases not matched to a gene; V was cut back by 3 bases and J by 0 bases. Germline CDR1 reads SGHDT; CDR2 reads YYEEEE. This CDR3 comprises 16 residues. In DNA, the CDR3 is TGTGCCAGCAGCTCCACCGGACAGGGGAGCTCCTACGAGCAGTACTTC. As protein: CASSSTGQGSSYEQYF.

The V call is TRBV7-8, the J call TRBJ2-7; TRBD1 matches at 10 bases. This CDR3 contains 17 residues. The germline CDR1 and CDR2 sequences are SGHVS and FQNEAQ. With 0 bases clipped from V and 0 bases from J, the junction kept 5 bases outside the gene matches. The CDR3 nucleotides are TGTGCCAGCAGCTTAGCGCGGGACAGGGGAACCTCCTACGAGCAGTACTTC. Residues: CASSLARDRGTSYEQYF. Supplemented by reference TRBV7-8 and TRBJ2-7, the full variable domain reads GAGVSQSPRYKVAKRGQDVALRCDPISGHVSLFWYQQALGQGPEFLTYFQNEAQLDKSGLPSDRFFAERPEGSVSTLKIQRTQQEDSAVYLCASSLARDRGTSYEQYFGPGTRLTVT.

The gene calls are TRBV29-1 and TRBJ2-5; weak D call: TRBD2 (6 bases). The ends were cut back, 6 bases at V and 4 bases at J, with 18 bases in the middle. This CDR3 is 14 amino acids long. CDR1 is SQVTM, CDR2 ANQGSEA, per germline. The CDR3 region has the DNA TGCAGCGTCGAGTTAACGGGGGATGGAGAGACCCAGTACTTC. Translating it yields CSVELTGDGETQYF. Looking up the rest from reference TRBV29-1 and TRBJ2-5 gives the full variable domain: SAVISQKPSRDICQRGTSLTIQCQVDSQVTMMFWYRQQPGQSLTLIATANQGSEATYESGFVIDKFPISRPNLTFSTLTVSNMSPEDSSIYLCSVELTGDGETQYFGPGTRLLVL.

This clonotype was seen a few times. This chain links TRBV7-9 with TRBJ2-4; TRBD2 matches at 13 bases. The CDR3 totals 18 residues. Germline CDR1 and CDR2: SEHNR and FQNEAQ (reference sequence). The V segment lost 5 bases and the J segment 0 bases; nucleotides outside the gene matches: 7. The CDR3 loop reads CASSPTSGGFLAKNIQYF. CDR3 DNA sequence: TGTGCCAGCAGCCCGACTAGCGGGGGGTTTCTAGCCAAAAACATTCAGTACTTC.

This clonotype was counted a single time. V and J are TRBV12-3 or TRBV12-4 and TRBJ2-3; D gene uncertain. V was shortened by 3 bases and J by 4 bases, with 8 bases between the two germline ends. This CDR3 is built from 13 residues. CDR3 sequence reads: CASSFVASDTQYF. DNA of the CDR3: TGTGCCAGCAGTTTTGTAGCATCAGATACGCAGTATTTT.

This clonotype came up a few times. The V gene is TRBV6-2 or TRBV6-3, the J gene TRBJ2-3; unclear D gene. Per germline, CDR1 MNHEY and CDR2 SVGEGT. The CDR3 contains 12 residues. The germline V and J ends were trimmed by 3 bases and 3 bases, with 4 bases remaining between them. The CDR3 DNA sequence: TGTGCCAGCAGTTATCCTACAGATACGCAGTATTTT. Residues: CASSYPTDTQYF.

This clonotype turned up a few times. The rearrangement links TRBV12-3 or TRBV12-4 to TRBJ2-5; tentatively, D is TRBD1 (6 bases). This CDR3 contains 15 residues. Deletions cut 3 bases from V and 13 bases from J, with 24 bases between. The CDR3: CASSLGASWGASRYF. The CDR3 nucleotides are TGTGCCAGCAGTTTGGGGGCTAGCTGGGGAGCTTCCCGGTACTTC.

The chain couples TRBV6-5 to TRBJ2-7; maybe TRBD1 (5 bases). The V gene lost 2 bases and the J gene lost 1 base, with 12 bases spanning the gap. The CDR3 runs to 15 residues. Germline CDR1 reads MNHEY; CDR2 reads SVGAGI. CDR3 protein: CASSYGAGLSYEQYF. In nucleotides, the CDR3 is TGTGCCAGCAGTTACGGGGCAGGCTTATCCTACGAGCAGTACTTC.

The chain links TRBV11-2 to TRBJ2-1, with D possibly being TRBD1 or TRBD2 (5 bases each). CDR1 and CDR2 from the germline V gene are SGHAT and FQNNGV. V dropped 5 bases and J dropped 5 bases, with 16 bases sitting between them. CDR3 length equals 15 residues. Here the CDR3 reads CASSVGTGTHNEQFF. For the CDR3, the DNA is TGTGCCAGCAGCGTAGGTACCGGGACCCACAATGAGCAGTTCTTC.

J is TRBJ2-1 and V is TRBV6-1; 9 nucleotides match TRBD1. Germline CDR1 MNHNS, CDR2 SASEGT. Germline trimming cut 6 bases from V and 7 bases from J; bases unmatched to any gene: 13. CDR3 size: 16 residues. The CDR3 sequence is CASRATTGGSKNEQFF. The CDR3 nucleotides read TGTGCCAGCAGGGCCACGACAGGGGGTTCCAAAAATGAGCAGTTCTTC.

This clonotype was counted only a few times. Here the CDR3 reads CASSLRPNTEAFF. CDR3 sequence (DNA): TGTGCCAGCAGCTTAAGACCGAACACTGAAGCTTTCTTT. The rearrangement links TRBV7-3 to TRBJ1-1; unclear D gene. The CDR3 runs to 13 residues. The germline gives CDR1 SGHTA, CDR2 FQGTGA. V lost 1 base and J 1 base, leaving 4 bases between the germline ends.

Turning to this clonotype: A read error may account for a junction end that differs from germline. The J gene is TRBJ2-1, the V gene TRBV7-8; no clear D. CDR3 size: 16 residues. Germline-derived CDR1 and CDR2 are SGHVS and FQNEAQ. The CDR3 coding sequence is TGTGCCAGCAGCTTTAGGTGGCAGATCTCCTACAATGAGCAGTCCTTC. Its protein is CASSFRWQISYNEQSF.

The table lists this clonotype with a few counts. The chain combines TRBV6-5 with TRBJ2-3; 7 nucleotides match TRBD1. The CDR3 spans 14 residues. V trimming: 4 bases; J trimming: 2 bases; junction bases outside the gene matches: 3. Germline assignment: CDR1 MNHEY and CDR2 SVGAGI. CDR3: CASSLGQTTDTQYF. The CDR3 nucleotides read TGTGCCAGCAGTTTGGGACAGACCACAGATACGCAGTATTTT.

This clonotype has more than one count but fewer than ten. V and J are TRBV30 and TRBJ2-1, with D hard to call. There are 13 residues in the CDR3. CDR1 GTSNPN and CDR2 SVGIG come from the germline V gene (reference sequence). The V and J ends lost 0 bases and 8 bases respectively, with 11 bases between them. The CDR3 sequence: CAWSVSRTHEQFF. The CDR3 DNA is TGTGCCTGGAGTGTATCTAGGACCCATGAGCAGTTCTTC.

This chain uses TRBV11-3 with TRBJ2-3; 9 bases fit TRBD1. CDR1 and CDR2 (germline): SGHNT, YENEEA. The junction had 11 bases not matched to a gene; V was cut back by 4 bases and J by 6 bases. The CDR3 consists of 16 residues. Here the CDR3 reads CASSSKTGTGRDTQYF. The CDR3 DNA reads as TGTGCCAGCAGCTCGAAAACCGGGACAGGGAGGGATACGCAGTATTTT.

The chain is built from TRBV28 and TRBJ1-1, with a tentative D call TRBD1 (6 bases). Between the trimmed V and J ends, which lost 7 bases and 5 bases, there was a span of 23 bases. Germline V gene lookup returns CDR1 MDHEN and CDR2 SYDVKM. The CDR3 runs to 16 residues. The CDR3 DNA sequence: TGTGCCAGCACCACGGTCAGGGGTGTAAGGGGGACTGAAGCTTTCTTT. It specifies CASTTVRGVRGTEAFF.

V gene TRBV20-1 combines with J gene TRBJ1-1; no clear D. V lost 5 bases, J lost 5 bases, and 15 bases lay in between. CDR3 size: 13 residues. Germline CDR1 and CDR2: DFQATT and SNEGSKA (reference sequence). The CDR3 is CSAFGGDGTEAFF. The CDR3 DNA follows: TGCAGTGCTTTTGGAGGTGACGGGACTGAAGCTTTCTTT.

This clonotype was recorded only once. This chain connects TRBV4-3 to TRBJ1-6, with 9 bases aligning to TRBD1. This CDR3 has 15 amino acids. Germline CDR1 is LGHNA and CDR2 is YSLEER. Losses at the gene ends were 4 bases for V and 9 bases for J; bases not matched to a gene: 7. The CDR3 loop is CASSPGDRDFSPLHF. The CDR3 nucleotides are TGCGCCAGCAGCCCTGGGGACAGGGATTTTTCACCCCTCCACTTT.

This clonotype was observed a few times. V gene TRBV7-2 combines with J gene TRBJ2-3; 8 positions match TRBD1. CDR1 is SGHTA and CDR2 is FQGNSA in the germline V gene. The CDR3 is made up of 17 amino acids. Trimming at V came to 4 bases and at J to 2 bases, leaving 11 bases not matched to a gene. The CDR3 here is CASSSRLDRAYTDTQYF. The CDR3 DNA is TGTGCCAGCAGCTCCCGGTTGGACAGGGCCTACACAGATACGCAGTATTTT.